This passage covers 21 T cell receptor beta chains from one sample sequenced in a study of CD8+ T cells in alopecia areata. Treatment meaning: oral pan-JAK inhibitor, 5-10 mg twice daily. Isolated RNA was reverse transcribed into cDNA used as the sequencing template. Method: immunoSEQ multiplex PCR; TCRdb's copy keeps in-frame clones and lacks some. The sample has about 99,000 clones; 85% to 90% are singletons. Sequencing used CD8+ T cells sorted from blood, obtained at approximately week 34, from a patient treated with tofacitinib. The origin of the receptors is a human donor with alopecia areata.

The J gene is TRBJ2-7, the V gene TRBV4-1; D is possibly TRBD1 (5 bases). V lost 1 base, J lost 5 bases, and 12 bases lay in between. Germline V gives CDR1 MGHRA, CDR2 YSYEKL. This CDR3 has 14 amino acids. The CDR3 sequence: CASSQVPGSNEQYF. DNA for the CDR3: TGCGCCAGCAGCCAAGTCCCAGGGTCGAACGAGCAGTACTTC.

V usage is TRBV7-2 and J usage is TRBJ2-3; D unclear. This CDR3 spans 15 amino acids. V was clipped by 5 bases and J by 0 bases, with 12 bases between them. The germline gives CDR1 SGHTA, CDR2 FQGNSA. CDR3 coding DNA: TGTGCCAGCAGCCCTTATGGTGGAAGCACAGATACGCAGTATTTT. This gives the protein CASSPYGGSTDTQYF. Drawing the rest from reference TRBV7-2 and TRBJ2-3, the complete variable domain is GAGVSQSPSNKVTEKGKDVELRCDPISGHTALYWYRQSLGQGLEFLIYFQGNSAPDKSGLPSDRFSAERTGGSVSTLTIQRTQQEDSAVYLCASSPYGGSTDTQYFGPGTRLTVL.

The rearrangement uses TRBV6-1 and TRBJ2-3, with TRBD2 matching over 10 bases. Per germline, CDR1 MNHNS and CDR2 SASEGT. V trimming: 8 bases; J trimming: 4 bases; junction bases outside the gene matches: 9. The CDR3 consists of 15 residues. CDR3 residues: CASSPAAGGSDTQYF. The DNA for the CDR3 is TGTGCCAGCTCCCCTGCAGCGGGAGGGTCAGATACGCAGTATTTT.

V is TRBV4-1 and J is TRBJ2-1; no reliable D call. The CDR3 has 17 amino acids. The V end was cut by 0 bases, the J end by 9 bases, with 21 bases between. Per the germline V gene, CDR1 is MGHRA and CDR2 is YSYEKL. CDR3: CASSQDLSKGKAGEQFF. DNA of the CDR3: TGCGCCAGCAGCCAAGATCTTTCGAAGGGTAAAGCCGGTGAGCAGTTCTTC.

Here the CDR3 reads CASSPRQGSAKNIQYF. The DNA of the CDR3 is TGTGCCAGCAGCCCTCGACAGGGATCAGCCAAAAACATTCAGTACTTC. This rearrangement joins TRBV14 to TRBJ2-4; 7 positions match TRBD1. The CDR3 spans 16 residues. Germline values: CDR1 SGHDN, CDR2 FVKESK. J lost 0 bases, V lost 4 bases, and 6 bases had no gene match.

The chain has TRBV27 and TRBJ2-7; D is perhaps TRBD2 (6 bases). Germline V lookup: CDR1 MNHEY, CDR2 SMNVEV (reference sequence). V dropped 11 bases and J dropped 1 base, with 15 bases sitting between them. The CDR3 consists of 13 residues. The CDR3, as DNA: TGTGCCTGCGGACGGGGGACGTCCTACGAGCAGTACTTC. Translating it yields CACGRGTSYEQYF.

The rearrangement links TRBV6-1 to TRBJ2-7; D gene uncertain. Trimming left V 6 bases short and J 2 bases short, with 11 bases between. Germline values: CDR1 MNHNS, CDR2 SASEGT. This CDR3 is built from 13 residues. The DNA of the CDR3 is TGTGCCAGCAGGGGTAGCATCGCCTACGAGCAGTACTTC. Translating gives CASRGSIAYEQYF.

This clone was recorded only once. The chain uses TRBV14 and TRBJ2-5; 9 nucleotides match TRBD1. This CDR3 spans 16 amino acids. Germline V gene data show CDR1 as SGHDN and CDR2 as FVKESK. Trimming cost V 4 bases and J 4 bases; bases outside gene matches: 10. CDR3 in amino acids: CASSPTRTGVGETQYF. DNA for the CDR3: TGTGCCAGCAGCCCAACGCGGACAGGGGTAGGAGAGACCCAGTACTTC.

CDR3: CASSQGLAGGLEQFF. The CDR3, as DNA: TGCGCCAGCAGCCAAGGACTAGCGGGAGGATTGGAGCAGTTCTTC. The genes are TRBV4-1 and TRBJ2-1; 13 nucleotides match TRBD2. Germline loops: CDR1 MGHRA, CDR2 YSYEKL. The CDR3 sequence is 15 residues long. Trimming at V came to 1 base and at J to 10 bases, leaving 4 bases not matched to a gene.

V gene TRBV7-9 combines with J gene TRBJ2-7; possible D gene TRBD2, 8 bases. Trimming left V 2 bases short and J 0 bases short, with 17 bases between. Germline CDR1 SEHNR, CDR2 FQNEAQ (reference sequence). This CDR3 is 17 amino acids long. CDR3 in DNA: TGTGCCAGCAGCTTATCAATAGCGGGACAGAGCTCCTACGAGCAGTACTTC. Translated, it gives CASSLSIAGQSSYEQYF. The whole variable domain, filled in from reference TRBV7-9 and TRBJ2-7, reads DTGVSQNPRHKITKRGQNVTFRCDPISEHNRLYWYRQTLGQGPEFLTYFQNEAQLEKSRLLSDRFSAERPKGSFSTLEIQRTEQGDSAMYLCASSLSIAGQSSYEQYFGPGTRLTVT.

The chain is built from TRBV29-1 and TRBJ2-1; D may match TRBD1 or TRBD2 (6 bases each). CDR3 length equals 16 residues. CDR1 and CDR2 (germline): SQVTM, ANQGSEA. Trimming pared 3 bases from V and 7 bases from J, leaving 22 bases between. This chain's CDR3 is CSVDGVRQRGRNEQFF. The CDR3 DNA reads TGCAGCGTTGATGGGGTAAGACAGAGGGGGAGGAATGAGCAGTTCTTC.

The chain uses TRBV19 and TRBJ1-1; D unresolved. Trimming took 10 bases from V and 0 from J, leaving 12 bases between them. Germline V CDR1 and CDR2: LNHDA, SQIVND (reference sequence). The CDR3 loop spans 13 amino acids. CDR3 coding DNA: TGTGCCACCCTCCCGGCCTTGAACACTGAAGCTTTCTTT. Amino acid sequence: CATLPALNTEAFF.

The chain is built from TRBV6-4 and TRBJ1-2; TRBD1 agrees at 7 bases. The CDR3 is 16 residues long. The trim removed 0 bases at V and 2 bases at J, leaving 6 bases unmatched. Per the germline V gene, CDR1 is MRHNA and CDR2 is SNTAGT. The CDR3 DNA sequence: TGTGCCAGCAGTGACTCGACCCTGGGACAGAACTATGGCTACACCTTC. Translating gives CASSDSTLGQNYGYTF.

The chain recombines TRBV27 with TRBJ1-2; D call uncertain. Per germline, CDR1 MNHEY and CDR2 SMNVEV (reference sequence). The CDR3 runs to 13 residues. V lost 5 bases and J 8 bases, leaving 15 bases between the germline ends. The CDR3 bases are TGTGCCAGCAGTCCCACCCTCCTTCAGGGCTACACCTTC. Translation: CASSPTLLQGYTF.

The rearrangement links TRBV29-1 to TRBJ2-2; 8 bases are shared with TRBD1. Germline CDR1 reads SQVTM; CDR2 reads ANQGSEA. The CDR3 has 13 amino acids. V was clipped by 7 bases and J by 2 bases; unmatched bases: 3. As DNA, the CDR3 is TGCAGCGGGACAGGGCCAAACACCGGGGAGCTGTTTTTT. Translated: CSGTGPNTGELFF.

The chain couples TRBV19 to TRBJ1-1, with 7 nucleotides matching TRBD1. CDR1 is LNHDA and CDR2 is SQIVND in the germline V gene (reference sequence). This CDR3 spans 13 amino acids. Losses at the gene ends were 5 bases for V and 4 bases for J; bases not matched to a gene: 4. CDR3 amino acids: CASSLGQLTEAFF. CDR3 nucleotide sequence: TGTGCCAGTAGTTTGGGACAGCTCACTGAAGCTTTCTTT.

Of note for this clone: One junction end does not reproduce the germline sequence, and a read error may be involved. DNA of the CDR3: TGTGCTAGCAGCTTAGCCCCCTCTACCAACCAAGAGACCCAGTACTTC. Translating gives CASSLAPSTNQETQYF. The rearrangement joins TRBV7-7 to TRBJ2-5; D unclear. There are 16 residues in the CDR3. Germline V CDR1 and CDR2: SSHAT, FNYEAQ (reference sequence).

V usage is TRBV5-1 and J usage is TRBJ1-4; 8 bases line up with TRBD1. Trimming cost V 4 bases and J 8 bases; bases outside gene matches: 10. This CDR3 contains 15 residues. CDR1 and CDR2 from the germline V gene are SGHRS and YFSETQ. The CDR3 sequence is CASSPGDRSHEKLFF. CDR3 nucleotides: TGCGCCAGCAGCCCGGGGGACAGGTCCCACGAAAAACTGTTTTTT.

CDR3 in amino acids: CASREGLGVHEQYF. CDR3 nucleotides: TGTGCCAGCAGGGAGGGGTTGGGTGTTCACGAGCAGTACTTC. The gene calls are TRBV6-5 and TRBJ2-7; perhaps TRBD2 as D (6 bases). Per the germline V gene, CDR1 is MNHEY and CDR2 is SVGAGI. V gave up 6 bases and J gave up 5 bases, with 17 bases separating them. CDR3 length: 14 amino acids.

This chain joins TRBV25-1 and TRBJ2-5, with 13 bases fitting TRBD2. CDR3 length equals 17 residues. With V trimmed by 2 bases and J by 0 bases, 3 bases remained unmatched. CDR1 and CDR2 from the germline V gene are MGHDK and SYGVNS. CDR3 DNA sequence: TGTGCCAGCAGTGAAGAAGGGACTAGCGGGAACCAAGAGACCCAGTACTTC. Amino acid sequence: CASSEEGTSGNQETQYF. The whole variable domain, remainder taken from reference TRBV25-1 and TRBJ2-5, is EADIYQTPRYLVIGTGKKITLECSQTMGHDKMYWYQQDPGMELHLIHYSYGVNSTEKGDLSSESTVSRIRTEHFPLTLESARPSHTSQYLCASSEEGTSGNQETQYFGPGTRLLVL.

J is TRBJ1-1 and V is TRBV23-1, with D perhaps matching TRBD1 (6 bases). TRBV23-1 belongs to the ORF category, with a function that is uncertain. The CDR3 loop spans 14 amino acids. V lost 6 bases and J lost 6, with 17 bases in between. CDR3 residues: CASRLDRSGPEAFF. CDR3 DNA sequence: TGCGCCAGCAGGCTCGACAGGTCCGGCCCTGAAGCTTTCTTT.